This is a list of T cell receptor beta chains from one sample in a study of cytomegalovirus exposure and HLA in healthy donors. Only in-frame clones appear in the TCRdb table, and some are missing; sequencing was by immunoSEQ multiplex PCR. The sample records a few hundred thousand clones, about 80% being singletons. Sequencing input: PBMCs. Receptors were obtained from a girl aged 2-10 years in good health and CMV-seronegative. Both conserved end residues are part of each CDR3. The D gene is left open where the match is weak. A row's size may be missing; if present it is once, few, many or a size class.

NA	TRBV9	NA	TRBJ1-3	CASSVGRLGSSGNTIYF	TGTGCCAGCAGCGTAGGGCGATTGGGGAGCTCTGGAAACACCATATATTTT
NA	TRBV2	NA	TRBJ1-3	CASSVQGVPGNTIYF	TGTGCCAGCAGTGTACAGGGAGTCCCCGGAAACACCATATATTTT
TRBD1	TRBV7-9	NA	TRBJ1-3	CASRQMTGASSGNTIYF	TGTGCCAGTAGGCAAATGACAGGGGCGAGCTCTGGAAACACCATATATTTT
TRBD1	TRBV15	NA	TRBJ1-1	CATSVRTGEAFF	TGTGCCACCAGCGTACGGACAGGCGAAGCTTTCTTT
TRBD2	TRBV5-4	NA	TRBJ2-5	CASRLAGGIEETQYF	TGTGCCAGCAGACTAGCGGGGGGGATCGAAGAGACCCAGTACTTC
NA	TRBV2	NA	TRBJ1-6	CASSVTGMGSPLHF	TGTGCCAGCAGTGTTACGGGGATGGGTTCACCCCTCCACTTT
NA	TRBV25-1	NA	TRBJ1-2	CASSESQGRGYTF	TGTGCCAGCAGTGAATCCCAGGGCAGGGGCTACACCTTC
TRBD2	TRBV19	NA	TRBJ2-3	CASSRGLADTQYF	TGTGCCAGTAGTAGGGGACTAGCGGATACGCAGTATTTT
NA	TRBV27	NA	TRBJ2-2	CASSFQNTGELFF	TGTGCCAGCAGTTTTCAGAACACCGGGGAGCTGTTTTTT
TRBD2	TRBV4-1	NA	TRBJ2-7	CASSQEWSGGGSSYEQYF	TGCGCCAGCAGCCAAGAATGGAGCGGGGGGGGGAGCTCCTACGAGCAGTACTTC
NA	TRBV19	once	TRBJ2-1	CASTSGQAGNEQFF	NA
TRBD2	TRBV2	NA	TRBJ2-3	CASSEWGGDTQYF	TGTGCCAGCAGTGAATGGGGGGGGGATACGCAGTATTTT
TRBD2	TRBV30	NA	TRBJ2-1	CAWSALAGKNYNEQFF	TGTGCCTGGAGTGCTCTAGCGGGGAAAAACTACAATGAGCAGTTCTTC
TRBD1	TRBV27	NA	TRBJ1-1	CASSIGQGGTEAFF	TGTGCCAGCAGTATAGGACAGGGAGGCACTGAAGCTTTCTTT
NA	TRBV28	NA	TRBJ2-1	CASSLSDLNGYNEQFF	TGTGCCAGCAGTTTATCCGACCTCAACGGGTACAATGAGCAGTTCTTC
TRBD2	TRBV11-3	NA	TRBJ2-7	CASSLGPSGGALASYEQYF	TGTGCCAGCAGCTTAGGCCCCAGCGGGGGGGCCTTGGCCTCCTACGAGCAGTACTTC
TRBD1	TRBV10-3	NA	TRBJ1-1	CAISPTGDTEAFF	TGTGCCATCAGTCCGACAGGGGACACTGAAGCTTTCTTT
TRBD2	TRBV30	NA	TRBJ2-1	CAWTSGRNEQFF	TGTGCCTGGACTAGCGGGAGGAATGAGCAGTTCTTC
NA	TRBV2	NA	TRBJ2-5	CASSDRVGAQETQYF	TGTGCCAGCAGTGATAGGGTAGGGGCCCAAGAGACCCAGTACTTC
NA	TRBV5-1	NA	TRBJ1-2	CASSLGGGDYGYTF	TGCGCCAGCAGCTTGGGGGGAGGCGACTATGGCTACACCTTC
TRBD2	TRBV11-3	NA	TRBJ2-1	CASSRRRLAGGDEQFF	TGTGCCAGCAGCCGACGTCGGTTAGCGGGGGGCGATGAGCAGTTCTTC